A selection of T cell receptor beta chains follows, all from one sample in a study of blood T cell repertoires in COVID-19. The repertoire was sequenced with immunoSEQ multiplex PCR; TCRdb's copy has only in-frame clones and lacks some. The sample carries 90,000 to 150,000 clones, around 87% recorded once. Sequencing was performed on peripheral blood. These receptors originate from a woman aged 50 to 65 with acute or convalescent COVID-19. Each CDR3 is given with its conserved first and last residue. D genes are given only for firm matches. Where a row states a size, it is once, few, many or the class of an expanded clone; other rows omit it.

CDR3 DNA: TGTGCCACCAGTGGGGAGGGGACCCGCCTAGATACGCAGTATTTT
CDR3 protein: CATSGEGTRLDTQYF
V gene: TRBV24-1
D gene: TRBD2
J gene: TRBJ2-3
clone size: .

CDR3 DNA: TGTGCCAGCAGTGAGGGTAGCGGGACCTTGTTCTTC
CDR3 protein: CASSEGSGTLFF
V gene: TRBV6-1
D gene: TRBD2
J gene: TRBJ2-1
clone size: .

CDR3 DNA: TGCAGCGTCCGCGGGGGCCCGAATGAAAAACTGTTTTTT
CDR3 protein: CSVRGGPNEKLFF
V gene: TRBV29-1
D gene: .
J gene: TRBJ1-4
clone size: .

CDR3 DNA: TGTGCCAGTCTTGTTAGGGGGATGACTTGTGAGCAGTTCTTC
CDR3 protein: CASLVRGMTCEQFF
V gene: TRBV6-4
D gene: .
J gene: TRBJ2-1
clone size: .

CDR3 DNA: TGTGCCAGTCACGGCGGACGGGGGACGGGTAACTATGGCTACACCTTC
CDR3 protein: CASHGGRGTGNYGYTF
V gene: TRBV19
D gene: .
J gene: TRBJ1-2
clone size: once

CDR3 DNA: TGCGCCAGCAGCCCTACGGGACAACCGAATCAGCCCCAGCATTTT
CDR3 protein: CASSPTGQPNQPQHF
V gene: TRBV4-1
D gene: .
J gene: TRBJ1-5
clone size: .

CDR3 DNA: TGTGCCAGCAGCTTAGATTGGAGGGGGGGCACTGAAGCTTTCTTT
CDR3 protein: CASSLDWRGGTEAFF
V gene: TRBV7-2
D gene: .
J gene: TRBJ1-1
clone size: few

CDR3 DNA: TGTGCCAGCAGTCAGGGACTAGCGGGAGCGGTCGATACGCAGTATTTT
CDR3 protein: CASSQGLAGAVDTQYF
V gene: TRBV7-2
D gene: TRBD2
J gene: TRBJ2-3
clone size: .

CDR3 DNA: TGTGCCAGCAGCCAATTGGGGGGATCACCCCTCCACTTT
CDR3 protein: CASSQLGGSPLHF
V gene: TRBV11-1
D gene: .
J gene: TRBJ1-6
clone size: .

CDR3 DNA: TGTGCCTGGAGAGGACAGAGCAATCAGCCCCAGCATTTT
CDR3 protein: CAWRGQSNQPQHF
V gene: TRBV30
D gene: .
J gene: TRBJ1-5
clone size: .

CDR3 DNA: TGCGCCAGCAGCCAAGACCGGGGGGAGAACTCTGGAAACACCATATATTTT
CDR3 protein: CASSQDRGENSGNTIYF
V gene: TRBV4-3
D gene: .
J gene: TRBJ1-3
clone size: .

CDR3 DNA: TGTGCAAGTCGCTTGAAAACCCACATCGCCTACGAGCAGTACTTC
CDR3 protein: CASRLKTHIAYEQYF
V gene: TRBV12-2
D gene: .
J gene: TRBJ2-7
clone size: .

CDR3 DNA: TGTGCCAGTAGAGTTCCGGGACTAGCGGTTAATGAGCAGTTCTTC
CDR3 protein: CASRVPGLAVNEQFF
V gene: TRBV19
D gene: TRBD2
J gene: TRBJ2-1
clone size: once

CDR3 DNA: TGTGCCAGCAGTTACATCCCTTGGCGGCAAGAGACCCAGTACTTC
CDR3 protein: CASSYIPWRQETQYF
V gene: TRBV6-6
D gene: .
J gene: TRBJ2-5
clone size: .

CDR3 DNA: TGTGCCAGCACCGACAGGGTTGGAAGCAATCAGCCCCAGCATTTT
CDR3 protein: CASTDRVGSNQPQHF
V gene: TRBV27
D gene: TRBD1
J gene: TRBJ1-5
clone size: few

CDR3 DNA: TGTGCCAGCAGTTACGAGGACAGGGGGCTTACTGAAGCTTTCTTT
CDR3 protein: CASSYEDRGLTEAFF
V gene: TRBV6-5
D gene: TRBD1
J gene: TRBJ1-1
clone size: .

CDR3 DNA: TGTGCCAGCAGCTCGTCAGGTCACGGCGGCTACACCTTC
CDR3 protein: CASSSSGHGGYTF
V gene: TRBV7-6
D gene: .
J gene: TRBJ1-2
clone size: .

CDR3 DNA: TGCGCCAGCAGCCTTTCTGAGACTTATAATGAGCAGTTCTTC
CDR3 protein: CASSLSETYNEQFF
V gene: TRBV5-1
D gene: .
J gene: TRBJ2-1
clone size: .

CDR3 DNA: TGTGCCAGCAGCTTCATGACTAGCGGTTACGAGCAGTACTTC
CDR3 protein: CASSFMTSGYEQYF
V gene: TRBV7-2
D gene: TRBD2
J gene: TRBJ2-7
clone size: .

CDR3 DNA: TGTGCCTGGAAGGGCGACGGGGGGTATGGCTACACCTTC
CDR3 protein: CAWKGDGGYGYTF
V gene: TRBV30
D gene: .
J gene: TRBJ1-2
clone size: .

CDR3 DNA: TGCAGCGTTGAAGGTTATATATTGAACACTGAAGCTTTCTTT
CDR3 protein: CSVEGYILNTEAFF
V gene: TRBV29-1
D gene: .
J gene: TRBJ1-1
clone size: .

CDR3 DNA: TGTGCCTGGGCCGGGGGAGGACGTAATGAAAAACTGTTTTTT
CDR3 protein: CAWAGGGRNEKLFF
V gene: TRBV30
D gene: .
J gene: TRBJ1-4
clone size: .

CDR3 DNA: TGCGCCAGCAGCTTATCACAGCCTCCCCAAGAGCAGTACTTC
CDR3 protein: CASSLSQPPQEQYF
V gene: TRBV5-1
D gene: .
J gene: TRBJ2-7
clone size: .

CDR3 DNA: TGCGCCAGCAGATTTCAGGGGGGCTACGAGCAGTACTTC
CDR3 protein: CASRFQGGYEQYF
V gene: TRBV5-1
D gene: .
J gene: TRBJ2-7
clone size: once